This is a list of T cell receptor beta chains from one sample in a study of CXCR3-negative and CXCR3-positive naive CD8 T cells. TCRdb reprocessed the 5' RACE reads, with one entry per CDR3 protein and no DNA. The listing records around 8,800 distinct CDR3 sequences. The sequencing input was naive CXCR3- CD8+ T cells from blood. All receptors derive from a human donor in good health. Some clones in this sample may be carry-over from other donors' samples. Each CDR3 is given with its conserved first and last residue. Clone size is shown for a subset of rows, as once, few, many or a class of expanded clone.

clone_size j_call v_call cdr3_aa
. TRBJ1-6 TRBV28 CASTLTANSPLHF
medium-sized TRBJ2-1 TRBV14 CASSRIGSAEEQFF
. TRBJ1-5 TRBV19 CASDPGTGNQPQHF
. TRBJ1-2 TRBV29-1 CSVPTGIDYTF
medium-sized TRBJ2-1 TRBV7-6 CASSLQGGRDNEQFF
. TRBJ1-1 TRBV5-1 CASSWGQDTEAFF
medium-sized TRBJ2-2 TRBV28 CASSNPGQGAGNTGELFF
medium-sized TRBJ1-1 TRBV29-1 CSVESGLNTEAFF
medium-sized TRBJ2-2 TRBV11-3 CASSPRTSGSASRAVAGELFF
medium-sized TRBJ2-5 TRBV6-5 CASSYSGVSESETQYF
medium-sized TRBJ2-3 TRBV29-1 CSVSWQGADTQYF
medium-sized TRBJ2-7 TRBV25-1 CASIGGSIYEQYF
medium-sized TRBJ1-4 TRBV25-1 CASSEFPSPGSNEKLFF
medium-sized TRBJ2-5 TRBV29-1 CSTTGTRLQETQYF
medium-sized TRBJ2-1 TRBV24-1 CATSARTLGYNEQFF
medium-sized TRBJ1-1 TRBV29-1 CSAYRAGSEAFF
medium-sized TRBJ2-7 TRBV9 CASSVRSGGGEQYF
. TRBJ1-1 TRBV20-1 CSARDPLRNTEAFF
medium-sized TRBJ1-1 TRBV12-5 CASGLPGGTEAFF
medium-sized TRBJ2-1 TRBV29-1 CSVEDTGVYNEQFF
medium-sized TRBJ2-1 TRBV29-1 CSTPAEDSLYYNEQFF
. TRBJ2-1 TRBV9 CASSGHGSSYNEQFF
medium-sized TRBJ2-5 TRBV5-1 CASSGDRYQETQYF
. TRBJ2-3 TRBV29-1 CSVNPYRENSTDTQYF
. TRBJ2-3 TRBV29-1 CSGWTGGTDTQYF
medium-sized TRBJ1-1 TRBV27 CASSPLPRGNTEAFF
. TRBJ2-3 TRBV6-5 CASSGGDTQYF
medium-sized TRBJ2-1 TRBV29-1 CSVLQLAGGDEQFF
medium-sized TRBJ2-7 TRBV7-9 CASSLLEGQSTYEQYF
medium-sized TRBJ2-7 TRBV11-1 CASSLGIIYEQYF
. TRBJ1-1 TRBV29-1 CSVLGYGGTEAFF
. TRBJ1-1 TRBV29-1 CSVEEDRFEAFF
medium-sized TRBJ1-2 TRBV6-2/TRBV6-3 CASNEDRPNNYGYTF
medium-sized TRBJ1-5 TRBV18 CASSLEQGFSQPQHF
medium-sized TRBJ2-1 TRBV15 CATSRAGLAGGRDNEQFF
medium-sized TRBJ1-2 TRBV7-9 CASSLGSGDYRYGYTF
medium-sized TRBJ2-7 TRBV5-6 CASSLVGFHYEQYF
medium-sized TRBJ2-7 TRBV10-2 CASALTSASYEQYF
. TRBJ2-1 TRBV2 CASSERGLAIGSYNEQFF
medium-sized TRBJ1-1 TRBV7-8 CASSARLNTEAFF
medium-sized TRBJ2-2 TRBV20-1 CSARDRREGNTGELFF
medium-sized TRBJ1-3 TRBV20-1 CSARDLGSSGNTIYF
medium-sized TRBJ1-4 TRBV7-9 CASSNSTETTNEKLFF
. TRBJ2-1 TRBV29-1 CSVADSYNEQFF
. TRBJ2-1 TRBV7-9 CASSPAGSREQFF
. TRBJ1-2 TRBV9 CASSGTVSNYGYTF
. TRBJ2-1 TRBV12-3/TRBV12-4 CASSLVWTSGYNEQFF
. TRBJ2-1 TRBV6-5 CASSYFAPTSGRAYEQFF
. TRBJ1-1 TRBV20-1 CSAREDRTTEAFF
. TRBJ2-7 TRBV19 CASSTGLAGGLPYEQYF
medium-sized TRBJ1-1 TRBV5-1 CASSLVGGPSTEAFF
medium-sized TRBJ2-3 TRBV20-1 CSAPLRDRRIHTQYF
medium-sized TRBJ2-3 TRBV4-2 CASSQRGVARDTQYF
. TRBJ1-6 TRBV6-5 CASTDRGYSPLHF
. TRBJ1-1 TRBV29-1 CSYMGDNTEAFF
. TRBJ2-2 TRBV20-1 CSASLMNTGELFF
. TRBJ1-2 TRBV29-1 CSVEAVTYGYTF
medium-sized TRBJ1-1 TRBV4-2 CASSQGGDSEAFF